The clone carrying this T cell receptor (beta chain) was detected a few times. The antigen is undetermined. The PCR employed 60 Vbeta primers together with 13 Jbeta primers. TCRdb's table, derived via immunoSEQ multiplex PCR, lists solely in-frame clones and lacks some. Among 150,000 to 200,000 clones listed, approximately 80% were seen once. Whereas donors were nominally healthy upon sampling, unrecorded immune exposures were probable. The length of the CDR3 is 15 residues. V was trimmed by 7 bases and J by 0 bases, leaving 13 bases between them. Germline CDR1 reads LNHDA; CDR2 reads SQIVND (reference sequence). The sample originates from a study of cytomegalovirus exposure and HLA in healthy donors. Study-wide context: Most donors, approximately 82% of 398 genotyped, fell in the Caucasian-associated ancestry cluster. Overall study findings and caveats: What TCR beta sequences reportedly achieved was accurate prediction of HLA-A and HLA-B alleles in most subjects. Apart from CMV serostatus, no immune exposure information was available.

J is TRBJ1-5 and V is TRBV19; D is perhaps TRBD1 (6 bases). Sequencing was carried out using PBMCs. This TCR came from a woman between 18 and 30 years old in good health and CMV-seronegative. CDR3 sequence (DNA): TGTGCCAGTACCAACCTACAGGGTAGCAATCAGCCCCAGCATTTT. It is translated as CASTNLQGSNQPQHF.